The 24 T cell receptor beta chains presented below share a single source sample, sequenced in a study of neoadjuvant nivolumab and ipilimumab in lung cancer. Data came from immunoSEQ multiplex PCR; TCRdb stores just in-frame clones and leaves some out. The sample records 3,000 to 4,500 clones, 88% being singletons. The sample in question was adjacent normal lung tissue, obtained after neoadjuvant nivolumab, alone or with ipilimumab, at or shortly before surgery. The origin of the receptors is an adult with non-small cell lung cancer.

The V and J genes are TRBV7-6 and TRBJ2-7, with D perhaps being TRBD1 or TRBD2 (5 bases each). The V end lost 1 base, the J end lost 10 bases, and 11 bases lay between the germline ends. The germline CDR1 and CDR2 sequences are SGHVS and FNYEAQ. CDR3 length equals 12 residues. CDR3 bases: TGTGCCAGCAGCTTAGTAGCCGGGGACCAGTACTTC. Protein: CASSLVAGDQYF.

The chain has TRBV29-1 and TRBJ1-2; tentatively, D is TRBD1 (6 bases). The CDR3 has 12 amino acids. Germline-derived CDR1 and CDR2 are SQVTM and ANQGSEA. Trimming shortened V by 3 bases and J by 7 bases, and 12 bases separated the two germline ends. This CDR3 reads CSVDGGASGYTF. The CDR3 DNA follows: TGCAGCGTTGACGGGGGCGCATCTGGCTACACCTTC.

The chain employs TRBV14 and TRBJ2-7, with 7 bases aligning to TRBD1. CDR3 length: 13 amino acids. The germline CDR1 and CDR2 sequences are SGHDN and FVKESK. V dropped 2 bases and J dropped 12; count of bases not matched to a gene: 10. CDR3 coding DNA: TGTGCCAGCAGCCAAAGGGGACAGCGAAGTTTGTACTTC. Its protein is CASSQRGQRSLYF.

The V and J genes are TRBV6-6 and TRBJ2-7; no definite D call. V shed 4 bases and J shed 6 bases, with 19 bases lying between them. CDR3 size: 15 residues. From germline, CDR1 is MNHNY and CDR2 SVGAGI (reference sequence). CDR3 nucleotides: TGTGCCAGCAGTTCCTCAGCTGGGCTGGGTGGCGAGCAGTACTTC. Its protein product is CASSSSAGLGGEQYF.

The chain joins TRBV5-5 to TRBJ2-7; no clear D. Looked up from germline, CDR1 is SGHKS and CDR2 is YYEKEE (reference sequence). Trimming stripped 0 bases from V and 7 bases from J, with 8 bases between. The CDR3 covers 12 residues. This CDR3 is CASSLGIGEQYF. In DNA form, the CDR3 reads TGTGCCAGCAGCTTGGGTATCGGGGAGCAGTACTTC. The whole variable domain, filled in from reference TRBV5-5 and TRBJ2-7, reads DAGVTQSPTHLIKTRGQQVTLRCSPISGHKSVSWYQQVLGQGPQFIFQYYEKEERGRGNFPDRFSARQFPNYSSELNVNALLLGDSALYLCASSLGIGEQYFGPGTRLTVT.

The V call is TRBV11-2, the J call TRBJ2-4; 7 bases map to TRBD2. There are 16 residues in the CDR3. Germline V CDR1 and CDR2: SGHAT, FQNNGV. V was pared by 6 bases and J by 0 bases, with 8 bases of the junction left unmatched. CDR3 coding DNA: TGTGCCAGCAGGGATGGGGGGGGTCTAGCCAAAAACATTCAGTACTTC. The encoded protein is CASRDGGGLAKNIQYF.

This chain uses TRBV11-2 with TRBJ2-7; D is possibly TRBD1 (6 bases). Germline V CDR1 and CDR2: SGHAT, FQNNGV. Deletions cut 0 bases from V and 1 base from J, with 10 bases between. The CDR3 is made up of 15 amino acids. The CDR3 protein is CASSLEGHGSYEQYF. DNA of the CDR3: TGTGCCAGCAGCTTAGAGGGACATGGGTCCTACGAGCAGTACTTC.

A word on this clone: Mismatch with germline at one junction end may stem from a read error. This chain connects TRBV29-1 to TRBJ2-1, with TRBD2 matching 9 bases. Looked up from germline, CDR1 is SQVTM and CDR2 is ANQGSEA. This CDR3 region has 14 residues. CDR3 DNA sequence: TGCAGCGTTGCTATTACACCGGCGGGAGGGCCACAGATCTTC. Translated: CSVAITPAGGPQIF.

This rearrangement joins TRBV5-1 to TRBJ1-2; D might be TRBD1 (6 bases). This CDR3 comprises 14 residues. Germline CDR1 and CDR2: SGHRS and YFSETQ. V shed 1 base and J shed 7 bases, with 14 bases lying between them. CDR3 sequence (DNA): TGCGCCAGCAGCTTGAGTCCGGGGGCGGGTGGCTACACCTTC. The encoded protein is CASSLSPGAGGYTF.

V and J are TRBV11-2 and TRBJ2-1, with D perhaps matching TRBD2 (6 bases). Germline assignment: CDR1 SGHAT and CDR2 FQNNGV. The CDR3 spans 15 residues. Between the trimmed V and J ends, which lost 3 bases and 6 bases, there was a span of 15 bases. The CDR3 loop is CASSFGTSRLNEQFF. In nucleotides, the CDR3 is TGTGCCAGCAGCTTCGGGACTTCCCGGCTCAATGAGCAGTTCTTC.

To note about this clone: Compared with germline, one end of the junction differs, possibly owing to a read error. The rearrangement joins TRBV7-9 to TRBJ2-7; 7 positions agree with TRBD1. CDR1 is SEHNR, CDR2 FQNEAQ, per germline (reference sequence). The CDR3 covers 15 residues. As DNA, the CDR3 is TGTGCCAGCAGCCCTTCGCTCGCCGGGACAGCCATAGCTCTTTTC. It encodes CASSPSLAGTAIALF.

The chain has TRBV6-5 and TRBJ1-3; D possibly corresponds to TRBD1 (5 bases). CDR3 size: 16 residues. The germline CDR1 and CDR2 sequences are MNHEY and SVGAGI. V lost 2 bases, J lost 0 bases, and 11 bases lay in between. CDR3 loop: CASSYSRASSGNTIYF. The CDR3 nucleotides read TGTGCCAGCAGTTACAGCAGGGCCAGCTCTGGAAACACCATATATTTT.

This CDR3 reads CASSYGPTNYEQYF. In DNA form, the CDR3 reads TGTGCCAGCAGTTACGGCCCAACTAATTACGAGCAGTACTTC. This sequence joins TRBV6-5 and TRBJ2-7; D is uncertain. The CDR3 has 14 residues. Per germline, CDR1 MNHEY and CDR2 SVGAGI. Trimming removed 2 bases from V and 4 bases from J, with 12 bases in between.

The chain joins TRBV9 to TRBJ1-4; 10 nucleotides line up with TRBD1. The germline gives CDR1 SGDLS, CDR2 YYNGEE. The CDR3 runs to 13 residues. The junction had 5 bases not matched to a gene; V was cut back by 4 bases and J by 11 bases. The CDR3 reads CASSTLDRGKLFF. The CDR3 DNA sequence: TGTGCCAGCAGCACCCTGGACAGGGGGAAACTGTTTTTT.

V gene TRBV18 combines with J gene TRBJ1-5; tentatively, D is TRBD1 (5 bases). This CDR3 is built from 15 residues. Trimming removed 6 bases from V and 4 bases from J, with 16 bases in between. CDR1 KGHSH and CDR2 LQKENI come from the germline V gene. CDR3 nucleotide sequence: TGTGCCAGCTCGAGCACGGGGGTTGGAAATCAGCCCCAGCATTTT. Protein sequence: CASSSTGVGNQPQHF.

The chain joins TRBV6-1 to TRBJ2-2; TRBD1 is a possible D gene (5 bases). V lost 3 bases and J lost 3, with 5 bases in between. Germline CDR1 and CDR2: MNHNS and SASEGT. This CDR3 is 13 amino acids long. CDR3 sequence reads: CASSDRDTGELFF. CDR3 DNA sequence: TGTGCCAGCAGTGACAGGGACACCGGGGAGCTGTTTTTT.

The rearrangement joins TRBV2 to TRBJ2-7; D might be TRBD2 (6 bases). This CDR3 contains 15 residues. V lost 3 bases and J lost 0, with 12 bases in between. Germline CDR1 and CDR2: SNHLY and FYNNEI. The chain's CDR3 is CASSDSRGTSYEQYF. CDR3 nucleotide sequence: TGTGCCAGCAGTGATAGTCGCGGGACCTCCTACGAGCAGTACTTC.

The rearrangement links TRBV29-1 to TRBJ2-1; D is undetermined. In germline, CDR1 is SQVTM, CDR2 ANQGSEA. The CDR3 spans 12 residues. V lost 5 bases and J lost 8, with 13 bases in between. CDR3 coding DNA: TGCAGCGTTCGGACGCGGAATTATGAGCAGTTCTTC. Its protein is CSVRTRNYEQFF.

In its sample, this clone was seen once. This rearrangement joins TRBV9 to TRBJ2-6, with D perhaps matching TRBD1 (6 bases). Germline CDR1 reads SGDLS; CDR2 reads YYNGEE. V was trimmed by 4 bases and J by 2 bases, leaving 16 bases between them. CDR3 size: 17 residues. This chain's CDR3 is CASSPQTGNTGANVLTF. The CDR3 DNA reads TGTGCCAGCAGCCCCCAGACAGGAAATACTGGGGCCAACGTCCTGACTTTC.

This chain connects TRBV7-6 to TRBJ2-1; 9 bases fit TRBD2. This CDR3 is built from 22 residues. V gave up 3 bases and J gave up 0 bases; unmatched junction bases: 21. Per germline, CDR1 SGHVS and CDR2 FNYEAQ. The CDR3 protein is CASSFGFQGTSRRGSSYNEQFF. The CDR3 region has the DNA TGTGCCAGCAGCTTTGGGTTTCAGGGGACTAGCCGGAGGGGTAGCTCCTACAATGAGCAGTTCTTC.

V gene TRBV7-2 combines with J gene TRBJ1-4; D remains unclear. The CDR3 sequence is 14 residues long. The V and J ends lost 5 bases and 4 bases respectively, with 11 bases between them. In germline, CDR1 is SGHTA, CDR2 FQGNSA. The CDR3 loop reads CASSASVFNEKLFF. CDR3 in DNA: TGTGCCAGCAGCGCCTCAGTATTTAATGAAAAACTGTTTTTT.

The V gene is TRBV5-5, the J gene TRBJ1-4; no clear D gene. V was pared by 0 bases and J by 4 bases, with 7 bases between. This CDR3 comprises 14 residues. Germline V lookup: CDR1 SGHKS, CDR2 YYEKEE (reference sequence). The CDR3 loop reads CASSLGGNNEKLFF. The CDR3 nucleotides read TGTGCCAGCAGCTTGGGCGGCAATAATGAAAAACTGTTTTTT.

The gene calls are TRBV10-3 and TRBJ2-3; a weak D match, TRBD2 (6 bases). V was cut by 0 bases and J by 2 bases, with 12 bases left in between. Germline lookup yields CDR1 ENHRY and CDR2 SYGVKD. CDR3 length: 16 residues. For the CDR3, the DNA is TGTGCCATCAGTGAGTCGGGACTTTCACTCACAGATACGCAGTATTTT. Translating gives CAISESGLSLTDTQYF.

The chain recombines TRBV4-1 with TRBJ2-7; maybe TRBD1 (6 bases). Germline CDR1 and CDR2: MGHRA and YSYEKL. CDR3 length: 15 residues. Trimming left V 1 base short and J 3 bases short, with 13 bases between. The CDR3 spells CASSQGLQGSYEQYF. In DNA form, the CDR3 reads TGCGCCAGCAGCCAAGGGCTACAGGGAAGCTACGAGCAGTACTTC.